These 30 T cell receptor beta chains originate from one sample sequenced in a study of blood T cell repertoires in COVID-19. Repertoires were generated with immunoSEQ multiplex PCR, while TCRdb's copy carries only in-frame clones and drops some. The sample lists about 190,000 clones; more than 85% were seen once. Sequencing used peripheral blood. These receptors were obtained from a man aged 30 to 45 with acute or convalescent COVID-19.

The DNA of the CDR3 is TGTGCCAGCAGCTTCTACAGGGAGGGCACTGAAGCTTTCTTT. Protein sequence: CASSFYREGTEAFF. J is TRBJ1-1 and V is TRBV5-4, with D perhaps TRBD1 (6 bases). Germline CDR1 SGHNT, CDR2 YYREEE (reference sequence). V shed 2 bases and J shed 4 bases, with 12 bases lying between them. The CDR3 sequence is 14 residues long.

Here the CDR3 reads CASSRGNYEQYF. In DNA form, the CDR3 reads TGTGCCAGTTCAAGGGGGAACTACGAGCAGTACTTC. The chain combines TRBV19 with TRBJ2-7, with a tentative D call TRBD1 (6 bases). V was clipped by 8 bases and J by 3 bases, with 11 bases between them. Germline V lookup: CDR1 LNHDA, CDR2 SQIVND (reference sequence). The CDR3 sequence is 12 residues long.

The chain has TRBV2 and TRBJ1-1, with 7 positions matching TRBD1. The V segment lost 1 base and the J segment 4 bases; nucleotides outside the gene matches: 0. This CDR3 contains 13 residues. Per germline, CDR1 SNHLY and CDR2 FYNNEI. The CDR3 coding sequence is TGTGCCAGCAGTGAAGAGGGGGCCACTGAAGCTTTCTTT. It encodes CASSEEGATEAFF.

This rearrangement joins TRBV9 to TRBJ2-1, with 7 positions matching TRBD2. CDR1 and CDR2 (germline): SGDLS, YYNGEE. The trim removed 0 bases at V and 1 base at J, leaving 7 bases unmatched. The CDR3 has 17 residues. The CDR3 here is CASSVGVAGPSYNEQFF. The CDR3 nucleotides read TGTGCCAGCAGCGTAGGGGTAGCGGGCCCTTCCTACAATGAGCAGTTCTTC.

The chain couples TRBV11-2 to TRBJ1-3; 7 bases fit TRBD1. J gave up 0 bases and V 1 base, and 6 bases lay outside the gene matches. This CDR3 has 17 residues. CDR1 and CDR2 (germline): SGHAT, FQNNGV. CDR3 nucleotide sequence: TGTGCCAGCAGCTTAGTCCCGGGACAGTTCTCTGGAAACACCATATATTTT. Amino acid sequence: CASSLVPGQFSGNTIYF. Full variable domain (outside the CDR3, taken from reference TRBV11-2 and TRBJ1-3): EAGVAQSPRYKIIEKRQSVAFWCNPISGHATLYWYQQILGQGPKLLIQFQNNGVVDDSQLPKDRFSAERLKGVDSTLKIQPAKLEDSAVYLCASSLVPGQFSGNTIYFGEGSWLTVV.

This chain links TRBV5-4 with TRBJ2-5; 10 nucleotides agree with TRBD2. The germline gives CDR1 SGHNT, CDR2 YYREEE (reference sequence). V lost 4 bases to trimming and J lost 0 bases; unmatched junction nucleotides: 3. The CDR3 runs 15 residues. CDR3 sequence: CASSHGLADQETQYF. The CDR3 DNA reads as TGTGCCAGCAGCCACGGACTAGCGGACCAAGAGACCCAGTACTTC.

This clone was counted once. The CDR3 region has the DNA TGTGCCACCCGGACAGGCGCATACTATGGCTACACCTTC. Translating it yields CATRTGAYYGYTF. The chain couples TRBV24-1 to TRBJ1-2, with 7 bases identical to TRBD1. The CDR3 sequence is 13 residues long. Per the germline V gene, CDR1 is KGHDR and CDR2 is SFDVKD. V shed 9 bases, J shed 3 bases, and the junction held 6 bases outside the gene matches.

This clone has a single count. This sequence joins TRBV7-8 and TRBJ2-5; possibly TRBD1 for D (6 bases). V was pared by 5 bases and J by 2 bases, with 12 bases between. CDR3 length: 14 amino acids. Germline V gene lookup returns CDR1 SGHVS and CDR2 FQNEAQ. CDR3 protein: CASSRGRGQETQYF. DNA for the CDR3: TGTGCCAGCAGCCGAGGCAGGGGTCAAGAGACCCAGTACTTC.

In DNA, the CDR3 is TGTGCCAGCAGTTGGGGACAGGGGTCCTACAATGAGCAGTTCTTC. Translation gives CASSWGQGSYNEQFF. The chain employs TRBV27 and TRBJ2-1; TRBD1 matches 10 bases. V dropped 4 bases and J dropped 1; count of bases not matched to a gene: 1. The CDR3 is made up of 15 amino acids. Germline loops: CDR1 MNHEY, CDR2 SMNVEV (reference sequence).

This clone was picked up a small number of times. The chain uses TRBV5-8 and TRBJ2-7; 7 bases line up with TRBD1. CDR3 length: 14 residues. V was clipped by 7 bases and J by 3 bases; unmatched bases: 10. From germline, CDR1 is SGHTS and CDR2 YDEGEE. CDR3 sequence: CASQTGTDFYEQYF. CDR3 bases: TGTGCCAGCCAAACCGGGACAGACTTCTACGAGCAGTACTTC.

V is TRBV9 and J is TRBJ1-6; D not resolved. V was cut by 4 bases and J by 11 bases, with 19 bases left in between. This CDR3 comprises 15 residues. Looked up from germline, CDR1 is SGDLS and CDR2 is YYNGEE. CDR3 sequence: CASSTTPRQPTPLHF. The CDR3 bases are TGTGCCAGCAGCACAACACCGAGGCAGCCGACACCCCTCCACTTT.

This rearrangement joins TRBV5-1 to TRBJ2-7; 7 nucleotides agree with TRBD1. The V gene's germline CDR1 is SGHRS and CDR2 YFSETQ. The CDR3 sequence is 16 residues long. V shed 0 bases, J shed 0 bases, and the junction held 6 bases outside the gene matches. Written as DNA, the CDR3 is TGCGCCAGCAGCTTGGGGGACAGAACAAGCTCCTACGAGCAGTACTTC. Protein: CASSLGDRTSSYEQYF.

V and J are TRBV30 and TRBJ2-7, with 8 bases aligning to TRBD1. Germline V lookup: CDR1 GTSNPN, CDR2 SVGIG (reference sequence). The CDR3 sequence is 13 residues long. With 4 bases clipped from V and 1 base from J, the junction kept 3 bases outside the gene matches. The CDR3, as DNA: TGTGCCTGGAATGGACAGGGATCCTACGAGCAGTACTTC. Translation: CAWNGQGSYEQYF.

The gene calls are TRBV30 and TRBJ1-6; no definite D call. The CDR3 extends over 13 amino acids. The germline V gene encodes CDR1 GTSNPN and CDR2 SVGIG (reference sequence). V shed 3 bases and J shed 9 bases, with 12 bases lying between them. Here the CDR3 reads CAWREWQSSPLHF. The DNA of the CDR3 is TGTGCCTGGAGGGAGTGGCAGTCTTCACCCCTCCACTTT. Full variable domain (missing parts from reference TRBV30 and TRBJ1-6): SQTIHQWPATLVQPVGSPLSLECTVEGTSNPNLYWYRQAAGRGLQLLFYSVGIGQISSEVPQNLSASRPQDRQFILSSKKLLLSDSGFYLCAWREWQSSPLHFGNGTRLTVT.

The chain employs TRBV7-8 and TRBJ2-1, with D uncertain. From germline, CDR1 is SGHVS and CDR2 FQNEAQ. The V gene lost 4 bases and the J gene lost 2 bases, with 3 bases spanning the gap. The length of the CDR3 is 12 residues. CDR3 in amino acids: CASSSAYNEQFF. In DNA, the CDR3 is TGTGCCAGCAGCTCCGCCTACAATGAGCAGTTCTTC.

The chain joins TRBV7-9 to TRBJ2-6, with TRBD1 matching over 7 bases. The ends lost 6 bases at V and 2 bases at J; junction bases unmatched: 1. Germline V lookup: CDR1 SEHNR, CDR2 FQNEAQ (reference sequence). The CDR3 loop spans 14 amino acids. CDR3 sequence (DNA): TGTGCCAGCAGTAGGGGGCCTGGGGCCAACGTCCTGACTTTC. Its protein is CASSRGPGANVLTF.

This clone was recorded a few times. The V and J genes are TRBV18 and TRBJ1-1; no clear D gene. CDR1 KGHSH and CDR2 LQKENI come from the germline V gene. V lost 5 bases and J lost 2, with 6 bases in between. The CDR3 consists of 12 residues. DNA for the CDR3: TGTGCCAGCTCAGCCACAAACACTGAAGCTTTCTTT. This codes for CASSATNTEAFF.

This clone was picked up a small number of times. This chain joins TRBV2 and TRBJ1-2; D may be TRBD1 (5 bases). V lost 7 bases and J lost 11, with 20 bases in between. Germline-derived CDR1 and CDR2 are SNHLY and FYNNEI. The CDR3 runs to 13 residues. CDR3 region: CASNLGDRLRYTF. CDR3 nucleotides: TGTGCCAGCAACCTAGGGGATCGGTTGCGGTACACCTTC.

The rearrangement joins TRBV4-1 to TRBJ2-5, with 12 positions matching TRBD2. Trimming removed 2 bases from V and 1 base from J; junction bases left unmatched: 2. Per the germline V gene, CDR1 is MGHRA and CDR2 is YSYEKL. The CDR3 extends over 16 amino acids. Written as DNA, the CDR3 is TGCGCCAGCAGCCAAAGACTAGCGGGGGTCCAAGAGACCCAGTACTTC. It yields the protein CASSQRLAGVQETQYF.

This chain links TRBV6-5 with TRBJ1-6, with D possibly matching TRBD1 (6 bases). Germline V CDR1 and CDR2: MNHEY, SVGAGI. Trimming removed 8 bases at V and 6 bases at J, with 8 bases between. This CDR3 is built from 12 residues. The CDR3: CASDRSNSPLHF. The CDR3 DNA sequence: TGTGCCAGCGACAGGTCTAATTCACCCCTCCACTTT.

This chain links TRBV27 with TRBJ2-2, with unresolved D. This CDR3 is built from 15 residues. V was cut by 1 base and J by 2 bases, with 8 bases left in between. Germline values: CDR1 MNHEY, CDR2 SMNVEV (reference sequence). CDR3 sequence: CASSLWSGNTGELFF. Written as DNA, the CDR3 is TGTGCCAGCAGTTTATGGTCGGGTAACACCGGGGAGCTGTTTTTT.

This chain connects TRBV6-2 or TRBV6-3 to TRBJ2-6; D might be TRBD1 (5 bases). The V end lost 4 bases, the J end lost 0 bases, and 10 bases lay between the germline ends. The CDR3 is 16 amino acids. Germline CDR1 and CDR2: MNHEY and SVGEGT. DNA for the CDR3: TGTGCCAGCAGTTGGCAGGGCGGCTCTGGGGCCAACGTCCTGACTTTC. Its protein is CASSWQGGSGANVLTF.

As DNA, the CDR3 is TGTGCCTGCTCTAGCGGGTGGTACAATGAGCAGTTCTTC. Translated: CACSSGWYNEQFF. V is TRBV19 and J is TRBJ2-1, with 8 bases aligning to TRBD2. The CDR3 totals 13 residues. Trimming took 11 bases from V and 4 from J; bases not matched to a gene: 7. Germline V gives CDR1 LNHDA, CDR2 SQIVND (reference sequence). Full variable domain (remainder filled in from reference TRBV19 and TRBJ2-1): DGGITQSPKYLFRKEGQNVTLSCEQNLNHDAMYWYRQDPGQGLRLIYYSQIVNDFQKGDIAEGYSVSREKKESFPLTVTSAQKNPTAFYLCACSSGWYNEQFFGPGTRLTVL.

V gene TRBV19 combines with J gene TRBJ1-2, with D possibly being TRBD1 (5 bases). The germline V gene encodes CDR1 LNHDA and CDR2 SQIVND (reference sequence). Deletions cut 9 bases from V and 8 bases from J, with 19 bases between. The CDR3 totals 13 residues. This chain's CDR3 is CASTRRGLLGYTF. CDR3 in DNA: TGTGCCAGCACCCGCCGGGGGTTATTGGGCTACACCTTC.

As DNA, the CDR3 is TGTGCCAGCCGAAACGGGGGACTCAATCAGCCCCAGCATTTT. It is translated as CASRNGGLNQPQHF. The chain couples TRBV28 to TRBJ1-5; the D gene is possibly TRBD1 (5 bases). V was cut by 8 bases and J by 3 bases, with 14 bases left in between. CDR1 and CDR2 (germline): MDHEN, SYDVKM. CDR3 length: 14 amino acids.

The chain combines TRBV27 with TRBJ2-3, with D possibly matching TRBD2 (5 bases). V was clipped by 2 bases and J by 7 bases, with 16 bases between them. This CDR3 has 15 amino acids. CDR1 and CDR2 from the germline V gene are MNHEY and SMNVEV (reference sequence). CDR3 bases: TGTGCCAGCAGTTTAAGGATAGGGAGAGTTCATACGCAGTATTTT. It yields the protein CASSLRIGRVHTQYF.

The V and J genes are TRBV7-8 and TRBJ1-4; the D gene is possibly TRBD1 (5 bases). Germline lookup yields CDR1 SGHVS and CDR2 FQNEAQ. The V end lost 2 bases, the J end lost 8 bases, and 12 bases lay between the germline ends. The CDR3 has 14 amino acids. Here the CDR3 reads CASSLSGGGEKLFF. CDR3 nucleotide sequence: TGTGCCAGCAGCTTAAGCGGGGGAGGCGAAAAACTGTTTTTT.

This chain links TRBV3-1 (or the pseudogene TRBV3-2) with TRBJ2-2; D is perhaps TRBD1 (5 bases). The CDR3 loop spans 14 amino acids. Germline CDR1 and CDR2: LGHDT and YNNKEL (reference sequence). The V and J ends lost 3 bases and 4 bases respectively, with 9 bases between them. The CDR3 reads CASSQTVSTGELFF. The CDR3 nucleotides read TGTGCCAGCAGCCAGACAGTATCCACCGGGGAGCTGTTTTTT.

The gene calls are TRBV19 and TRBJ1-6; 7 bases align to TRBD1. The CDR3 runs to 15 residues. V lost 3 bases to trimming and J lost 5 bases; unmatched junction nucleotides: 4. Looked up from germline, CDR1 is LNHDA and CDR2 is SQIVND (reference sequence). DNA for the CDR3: TGTGCCAGTAGTATGCGGGACAGAAATAATTCACCCCTCCACTTT. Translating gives CASSMRDRNNSPLHF.

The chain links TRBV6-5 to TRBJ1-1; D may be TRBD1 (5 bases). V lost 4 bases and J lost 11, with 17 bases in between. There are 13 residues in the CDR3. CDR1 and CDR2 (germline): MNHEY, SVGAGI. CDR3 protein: CASSSGPGRRAFF. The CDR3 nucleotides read TGTGCCAGCAGTTCAGGGCCCGGGAGGAGGGCTTTCTTT.